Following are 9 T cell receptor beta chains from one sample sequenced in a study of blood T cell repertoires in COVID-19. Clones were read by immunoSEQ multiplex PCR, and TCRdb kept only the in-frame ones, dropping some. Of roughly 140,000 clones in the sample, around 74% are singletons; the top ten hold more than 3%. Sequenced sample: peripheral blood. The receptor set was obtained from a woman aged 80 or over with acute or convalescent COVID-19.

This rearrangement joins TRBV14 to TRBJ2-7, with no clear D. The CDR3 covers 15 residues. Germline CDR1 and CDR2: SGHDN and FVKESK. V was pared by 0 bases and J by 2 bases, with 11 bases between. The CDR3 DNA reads TGTGCCAGCAGCCAAGATGAGGCACTTCCCTACGAGCAGTACTTC. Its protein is CASSQDEALPYEQYF.

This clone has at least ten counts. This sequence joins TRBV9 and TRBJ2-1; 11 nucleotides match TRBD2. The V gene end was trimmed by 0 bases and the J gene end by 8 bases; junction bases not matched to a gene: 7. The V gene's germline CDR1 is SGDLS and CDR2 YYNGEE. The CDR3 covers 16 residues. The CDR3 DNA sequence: TGTGCCAGCAGCGTAGCTACTAGCGGGAGTTTTCATGAGCAGTTCTTC. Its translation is CASSVATSGSFHEQFF.

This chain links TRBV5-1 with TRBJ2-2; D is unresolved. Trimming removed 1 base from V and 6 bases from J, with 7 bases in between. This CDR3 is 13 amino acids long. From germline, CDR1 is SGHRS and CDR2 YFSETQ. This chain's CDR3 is CASSLTDAGELFF. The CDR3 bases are TGCGCCAGCAGCTTGACTGATGCCGGGGAGCTGTTTTTT.

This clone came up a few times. CDR3 in amino acids: CASSFEDLAGQRDTQYF. DNA for the CDR3: TGTGCCAGCAGCTTTGAGGATCTAGCGGGGCAGAGAGATACGCAGTATTTT. The V and J genes are TRBV7-9 and TRBJ2-3, with 9 bases aligning to TRBD2. After removal of 3 bases from V and 5 bases from J, the junction contained 12 bases not matched to a gene. The germline gives CDR1 SEHNR, CDR2 FQNEAQ (reference sequence). This CDR3 is 17 amino acids long.

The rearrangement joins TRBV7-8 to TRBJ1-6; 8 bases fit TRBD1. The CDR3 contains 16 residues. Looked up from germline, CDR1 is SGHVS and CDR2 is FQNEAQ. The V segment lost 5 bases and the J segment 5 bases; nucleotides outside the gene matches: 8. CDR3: CASSGRQGRDNSPLHF. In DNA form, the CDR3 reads TGTGCCAGCAGCGGCCGACAGGGGAGGGATAATTCACCCCTCCACTTT.

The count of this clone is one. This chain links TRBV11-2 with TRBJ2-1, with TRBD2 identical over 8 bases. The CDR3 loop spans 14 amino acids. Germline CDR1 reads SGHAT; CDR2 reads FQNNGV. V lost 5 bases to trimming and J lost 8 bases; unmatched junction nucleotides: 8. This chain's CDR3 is CASSHRTSLDEQFF. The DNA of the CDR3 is TGTGCCAGCAGCCACCGGACTAGCCTCGATGAGCAGTTCTTC.

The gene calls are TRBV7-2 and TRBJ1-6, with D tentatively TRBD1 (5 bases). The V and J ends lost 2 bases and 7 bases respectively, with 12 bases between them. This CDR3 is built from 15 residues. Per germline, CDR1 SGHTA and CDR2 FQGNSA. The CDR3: CASSLYGQGNSPLHF. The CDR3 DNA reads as TGTGCCAGCAGCTTATATGGCCAGGGAAATTCACCCCTCCACTTT.

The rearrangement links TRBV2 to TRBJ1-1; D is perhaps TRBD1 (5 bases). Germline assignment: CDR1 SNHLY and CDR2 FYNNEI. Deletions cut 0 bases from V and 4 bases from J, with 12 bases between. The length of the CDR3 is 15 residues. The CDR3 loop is CASSEAAGQGTEAFF. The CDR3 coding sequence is TGTGCCAGCAGTGAAGCGGCAGGTCAGGGCACTGAAGCTTTCTTT.

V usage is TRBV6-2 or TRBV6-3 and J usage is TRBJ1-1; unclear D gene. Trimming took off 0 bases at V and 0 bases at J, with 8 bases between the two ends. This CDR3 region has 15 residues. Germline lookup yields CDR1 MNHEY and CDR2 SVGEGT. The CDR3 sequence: CASSYSTTLNTEAFF. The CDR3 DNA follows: TGTGCCAGCAGTTACTCGACGACATTGAACACTGAAGCTTTCTTT.